This T cell receptor (beta chain) was retrieved from a study of blood T cell repertoires in COVID-19. At the level of the study: Sample material is recorded as cDNA or gDNA derived from T cells, B-cell-depleted T cells, or PBMCs.

Germline assignment: CDR1 MNHEY and CDR2 SVGEGT. The CDR3 has 15 amino acids. After removal of 2 bases from V and 4 bases from J, the junction contained 3 bases not matched to a gene. In the authors' workflow: The assay estimated nucleated cells by amplifying reference gene primers. Produced via immunoSEQ multiplex PCR; TCRdb's table is partial and in-frame only. V and J calls and clone size follow that table, whereas D and trimming were derived from the DNA. The sample holds approximately 260,000 clones, 75% to 90% seen once. The clonotype originates from a human donor in a cohort sampled during active COVID-19. The chain carries TRBV6-2 or TRBV6-3 and TRBJ2-5; 11 bases line up with TRBD2. Specimen: peripheral blood. CDR3 sequence (DNA): TGTGCCAGCAGTTACGCTGGGACTAGCGGAGAGACCCAGTACTTC. It yields the protein CASSYAGTSGETQYF.